What follows describes a single T cell receptor (beta chain). The data originate from a study of blood T cell repertoires in COVID-19. At the level of the study: Researchers got acute and convalescent COVID-19 samples from the United States, Italy and Spain. Sample material is recorded as cDNA or gDNA derived from T cells, B-cell-depleted T cells, or PBMCs.

Under the authors' procedure: For nucleated cells, counts were estimated from reference gene primer amplification. Assay: immunoSEQ multiplex PCR; the TCRdb copy retains only in-frame clones and omits some. D and trimming were read from the DNA, whereas the V and J calls and clone size are those reported in that table. Of roughly 160,000 clones listed, approximately 80% are singletons. This CDR3 contains 16 residues. Trimming cost V 3 bases and J 6 bases, with 15 bases left between them. CDR1 is MNHEY and CDR2 is SMNVEV in the germline V gene (reference sequence). Sequencing was performed on peripheral blood. The TCR originated in a woman in her sixties or seventies with acute or convalescent COVID-19. The J gene is TRBJ1-6, the V gene TRBV27, with no clear D. CDR3 residues: CASSFTRIITNSPLHF. For the CDR3, the DNA is TGTGCCAGCAGTTTTACCAGGATAATTACTAATTCACCCCTCCACTTT.